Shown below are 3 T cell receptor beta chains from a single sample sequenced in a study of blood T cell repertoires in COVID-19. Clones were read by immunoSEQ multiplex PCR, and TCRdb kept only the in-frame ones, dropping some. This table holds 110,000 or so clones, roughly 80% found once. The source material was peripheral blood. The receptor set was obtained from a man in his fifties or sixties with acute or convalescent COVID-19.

DNA for the CDR3: TGCGCCAGCAGCCCTCGGACAGGGGGGACAGATACGCAGTATTTT. It yields the protein CASSPRTGGTDTQYF. The rearrangement links TRBV4-1 to TRBJ2-3, with 10 nucleotides matching TRBD1. The CDR3 consists of 15 residues. Germline V gene sequence: CDR1 MGHRA, CDR2 YSYEKL. V trimming: 4 bases; J trimming: 3 bases; junction bases outside the gene matches: 4.

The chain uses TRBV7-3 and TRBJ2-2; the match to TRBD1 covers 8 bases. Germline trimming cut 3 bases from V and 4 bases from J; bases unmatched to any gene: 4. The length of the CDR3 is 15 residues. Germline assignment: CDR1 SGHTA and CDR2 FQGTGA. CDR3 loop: CASSLQGAGTGELFF. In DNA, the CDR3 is TGTGCCAGCAGCTTGCAGGGGGCGGGCACCGGGGAGCTGTTTTTT.

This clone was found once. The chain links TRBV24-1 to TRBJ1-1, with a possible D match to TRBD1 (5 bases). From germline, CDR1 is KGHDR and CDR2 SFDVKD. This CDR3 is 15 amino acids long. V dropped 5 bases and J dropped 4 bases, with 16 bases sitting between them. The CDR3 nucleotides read TGTGCCACCAGTGGCTGGGGGGTTGGCGGCACTGAAGCTTTCTTT. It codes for CATSGWGVGGTEAFF.